This is a list of T cell receptor beta chains from one sample in a study of blood T cell repertoires in COVID-19. The table came from immunoSEQ multiplex PCR; TCRdb's copy has only in-frame clones and leaves some out. The data show about 270,000 clones, with around 82% seen just once and approximately 5.4% held by the top ten. What was sequenced was peripheral blood. These receptor sequences come from an elderly man with acute or convalescent COVID-19. Both conserved end residues are part of each CDR3. A D gene is named only where the DNA matches it firmly. Size is omitted from some rows. Given values are once, few, many or a class for expanded clones.

>TRBJ1-6|.|15|.|TRBV3-1/TRBV3-2
CASSPLESYNSPLHF
TGTGCCAGCAGCCCATTGGAGTCCTATAATTCACCCCTCCACTTT
>TRBJ2-2|TRBD2|16|once|TRBV5-4
CASSGRGGRDTGELFF
TGTGCCAGCAGCGGGCGGGGGGGCCGAGACACCGGGGAGCTGTTTTTT
>TRBJ2-2|TRBD1|15|once|TRBV25-1
CASSLTGPGTGELFF
TGTGCCAGCAGCCTGACAGGGCCGGGCACCGGGGAGCTGTTTTTT
>TRBJ2-3|.|14|once|TRBV5-4
CASSGDQRPDTQYF
TGTGCCAGCAGCGGCGATCAGCGGCCAGATACGCAGTATTTT
>TRBJ1-2|.|15|.|TRBV5-6
CASSLVQQGNYGYTF
TGTGCCAGCAGCTTGGTCCAACAGGGTAACTATGGCTACACCTTC
>TRBJ1-2|.|15|once|TRBV6-5
CASNLVISSGWGYTF
TGTGCCAGCAACCTCGTTATCTCATCTGGCTGGGGCTACACCTTC
>TRBJ2-1|TRBD2|15|.|TRBV5-1
CASRPSGGVYNEQFF
TGCGCCAGCAGACCCAGCGGGGGTGTCTACAATGAGCAGTTCTTC
>TRBJ2-5|TRBD1|14|.|TRBV6-5
CASRPQGAGETQYF
TGTGCCAGCAGGCCGCAGGGGGCAGGAGAGACCCAGTACTTC
>TRBJ1-4|.|14|once|TRBV2
CASRAVGAGEKLFF
TGTGCCAGCAGAGCCGTGGGGGCCGGTGAAAAACTGTTTTTT
>TRBJ2-5|.|14|.|TRBV27
CASSGSNSGETQYF
TGTGCCAGCAGTGGAAGTAACAGCGGAGAGACCCAGTACTTC
>TRBJ2-1|.|12|.|TRBV29-1
CSVGGLANEQFF
TGCAGCGTGGGGGGTCTAGCCAATGAGCAGTTCTTC
>TRBJ1-3|.|17|few|TRBV19
CASSTRGGTFSGNTIYF
TGTGCCAGTAGTACTCGGGGAGGGACCTTCTCTGGAAACACCATATATTTT
>TRBJ2-1|TRBD2|16|.|TRBV5-5
CASSPQGLAGPNEQFF
TGTGCCAGCAGCCCCCAGGGACTAGCAGGGCCAAATGAGCAGTTCTTC
>TRBJ2-1|.|16|.|TRBV24-1
CATSDPLGPTYNEQFF
TGTGCCACCAGTGATCCCCTGGGGCCTACTTACAATGAGCAGTTCTTC
>TRBJ1-6|.|15|.|TRBV9
CASSVDLQDNSPLHF
TGTGCCAGCAGCGTAGACTTACAGGATAATTCACCCCTCCACTTT
>TRBJ2-7|TRBD1|14|.|TRBV13
CASSSRDRYYEQYF
TGTGCCAGCAGCTCCCGGGACAGATACTACGAGCAGTACTTC
>TRBJ2-7|TRBD1|14|.|TRBV9
CASSGGQGPYEQYF
TGTGCCAGCAGCGGCGGACAGGGCCCCTACGAGCAGTACTTC
>TRBJ2-7|.|14|.|TRBV6-2/TRBV6-3
CASSYDSSTYEQYF
TGTGCCAGCAGTTACGACAGTTCGACCTACGAGCAGTACTTC
>TRBJ2-7|TRBD1|16|.|TRBV5-4
CASSSSSGTASYEQYF
TGTGCCAGCAGTTCGTCCTCCGGGACAGCCTCCTACGAGCAGTACTTC
>TRBJ1-6|.|14|.|TRBV5-5
CASSLAASNSPLHF
TGTGCCAGCAGCTTAGCCGCGTCGAATTCACCCCTCCACTTT
>TRBJ2-7|TRBD2|17|once|TRBV5-1
CASSLVPGLAAVYEQYF
TGCGCCAGCAGCTTGGTCCCGGGACTAGCGGCCGTCTACGAGCAGTACTTC
>TRBJ2-1|.|12|.|TRBV7-9
CASTFGSNEQFF
TGTGCCAGCACCTTCGGGTCCAATGAGCAGTTCTTC
>TRBJ2-1|.|11|.|TRBV6-2/TRBV6-3
CASSRWNEQFF
TGTGCCAGCAGTCGGTGGAATGAGCAGTTCTTC
>TRBJ2-7|.|16|few|TRBV4-2
CASSQELAPGRYEQYF
TGTGCCAGCAGCCAAGAACTAGCTCCAGGGCGGTACGAGCAGTACTTC
>TRBJ2-3|TRBD2|15|.|TRBV19
CASSARTSGSDTQYF
TGTGCCAGTAGTGCTCGGACTAGCGGGAGTGATACGCAGTATTTT
>TRBJ2-2|TRBD2|14|.|TRBV5-3
CAMTGGRAVGELFF
TGTGCCATGACCGGCGGGAGGGCCGTCGGGGAGCTGTTTTTT
>TRBJ1-4|.|15|.|TRBV5-1
CASSLAGGESEKLFF
TGCGCCAGCAGCTTGGCTGGGGGGGAGAGCGAAAAACTGTTTTTT
>TRBJ2-1|.|15|.|TRBV18
CASSPPGSSYNEQFF
TGTGCCAGCTCACCCCCGGGAAGCTCCTACAATGAGCAGTTCTTC
>TRBJ2-1|.|13|once|TRBV11-3
CASSLAEAGEQFF
TGTGCCAGCAGCTTAGCGGAAGCGGGTGAGCAGTTCTTC
>TRBJ1-6|.|15|.|TRBV18
CASSPTQVYNSPLHF
TGTGCCAGCTCACCAACCCAGGTCTATAATTCACCCCTCCACTTT
>TRBJ2-5|.|14|.|TRBV7-9
CASSPDRLQETQYF
TGTGCCAGCAGCCCTGACAGGCTCCAAGAGACCCAGTACTTC
>TRBJ1-3|.|14|.|TRBV2
CASSEQGSGNTIYF
TGTGCCAGCAGCGAACAGGGTTCCGGAAACACCATATATTTT
>TRBJ1-5|.|12|once|TRBV30
CAWSFVGQPQHF
TGTGCCTGGAGTTTTGTCGGGCAGCCCCAGCATTTT
>TRBJ2-7|TRBD1|11|.|TRBV5-4
CASSSDRIQYF
TGTGCCAGCAGCTCGGACAGGATACAGTACTTC
>TRBJ2-7|.|13|.|TRBV3-1/TRBV3-2
CASSHEGGYEQYF
TGTGCCAGCAGCCATGAGGGCGGGTACGAGCAGTACTTC
>TRBJ1-6|TRBD1|16|.|TRBV2
CASRTQGTSYNSPLHF
TGTGCCAGCAGAACACAGGGGACCTCCTATAATTCACCCCTCCACTTT
>TRBJ2-4|TRBD1|18|once|TRBV28
CASSFPGTGGRAKNIQYF
TGTGCCAGCAGTTTCCCCGGGACAGGGGGTAGGGCCAAAAACATTCAGTACTTC
>TRBJ2-6|.|14|.|TRBV5-1
CASSRRLGANVLTF
TGCGCCAGCAGCAGGAGGCTGGGGGCCAACGTCCTGACTTTC
>TRBJ2-2|.|14|.|TRBV27
CASRPGTNTGELFF
TGTGCCAGCAGGCCCGGGACAAACACCGGGGAGCTGTTTTTT
>TRBJ1-4|TRBD1|15|.|TRBV19
CASSTTGGPREKLFF
TGTGCCAGTAGTACGACAGGGGGCCCGCGGGAAAAACTGTTTTTT
>TRBJ2-3|TRBD1|14|.|TRBV5-1
CASSRDRVFDTQYF
TGCGCCAGCAGCCGGGACAGGGTTTTCGATACGCAGTATTTT
>TRBJ2-3|.|17|.|TRBV7-6
CASSLVQGEPGTDTQYF
TGTGCCAGCAGCTTAGTACAGGGCGAGCCAGGCACAGATACGCAGTATTTT
>TRBJ2-1|TRBD1|13|.|TRBV5-4
CASSWTGGNEQFF
TGTGCCAGCAGCTGGACAGGGGGCAATGAGCAGTTCTTC
>TRBJ2-1|.|15|.|TRBV7-2
CASSLAGSSYNEQFF
TGTGCCAGCAGCTTAGCCGGGAGCTCCTACAATGAGCAGTTCTTC
>TRBJ2-7|TRBD2|16|.|TRBV5-8
CASRLLTSGGTYEQYF
TGTGCCAGCAGGCTGCTGACTAGCGGGGGAACCTACGAGCAGTACTTC
>TRBJ2-5|.|15|.|TRBV10-3
CAISERFEFQETQYF
TGTGCCATCAGTGAGCGATTCGAGTTCCAAGAGACCCAGTACTTC
>TRBJ2-1|TRBD2|20|.|TRBV4-1
CASSQARTSLAESSYNEQFF
TGCGCCAGCAGCCAAGCCCGGACAAGCCTAGCGGAGAGCTCCTACAATGAGCAGTTCTTC
>TRBJ1-5|TRBD1|17|.|TRBV27
CASSKTGWTGLFQPQHF
TGTGCCAGCAGCAAAACCGGATGGACAGGCCTCTTTCAGCCCCAGCATTTT
>TRBJ2-1|.|17|.|TRBV10-3
CAISGPRRGGLDNEQFF
TGTGCCATCAGTGGCCCTCGGCGAGGGGGTCTTGACAATGAGCAGTTCTTC
>TRBJ2-5|.|15|.|TRBV15
CATRDLTLYQETQYF
TGTGCCACCAGGGATCTGACACTTTATCAAGAGACCCAGTACTTC
>TRBJ1-2|TRBD1|15|once|TRBV5-4
CASSRPGQGADGYTF
TGTGCCAGCAGCCGTCCCGGACAGGGGGCTGATGGCTACACCTTC
>TRBJ2-2|.|13|few|TRBV6-1
CASSDLNTWELFF
TGTGCCAGCAGTGATTTGAACACCTGGGAGCTGTTTTTT
>TRBJ2-3|TRBD2|16|.|TRBV7-9
CASSLLAGSNTDTQYF
TGTGCCAGCAGCCTACTAGCGGGATCTAACACAGATACGCAGTATTTT
>TRBJ2-3|TRBD2|14|.|TRBV29-1
CSVGAGGSTDTQYF
TGCAGCGTTGGAGCGGGGGGATCCACAGATACGCAGTATTTT